This entry is about one TCR beta chain. The antigen remains undetermined. These data originate in a study of cytomegalovirus exposure and HLA in healthy donors. Whole-study findings and limits: Using a false discovery rate of 0.05, a later analysis showed that roughly 16,000 TCR beta sequences were associated with HLA alleles. Further analysis was carried out later, and it showed several of the most significant clusters appearing linked to common viral pathogens. Researchers reported that three CMV-associated chains were confirmed in vitro as CMV antigen-specific.

PCR was performed using 60 Vbeta and 13 Jbeta primers. This table comes from immunoSEQ multiplex PCR, and its TCRdb copy is limited to in-frame clones, with some not included. Of about 210,000 clones listed, around 83% are singletons. Trimming stripped 10 bases from V and 0 bases from J, with 22 bases between. This CDR3 contains 17 residues. Looked up from germline, CDR1 is LNHDA and CDR2 is SQIVND (reference sequence). The TCR sequence derives from a girl aged 2 to 10 in good health and CMV-seronegative. Sequencing was performed on PBMCs. The chain combines TRBV19 with TRBJ2-1; D may be TRBD2 (6 bases). The CDR3 is CATRAPDGTPSYNEQFF. The CDR3 nucleotides are TGTGCCACTAGAGCTCCCGACGGGACTCCCTCCTACAATGAGCAGTTCTTC.